A selection of T cell receptor beta chains follows, all from one sample in a study of control samples from healthy donors and cancer patients. Method: immunoSEQ multiplex PCR; TCRdb's copy keeps in-frame clones and lacks some. The profile covers some 250,000 clones, with over 70% appearing a single time and approximately 12% taken by the ten largest. Sequenced sample: PBMCs. The receptors here all came from a woman in her fifties or sixties with lung cancer. CDR3s leave out the opening cysteine and the closing phenylalanine or tryptophan.

TRBJ1-5 | TRBV12-3/TRBV12-4 | ASTTDRVRPQH
TRBJ2-7 | TRBV6-5 | ASTGLYEQY
TRBJ2-5 | TRBV7-3 | ASSPGTGETQY
TRBJ2-1 | TRBV12-3/TRBV12-4 | ASSFRGGEQF
TRBJ2-2 | TRBV7-8 | ASSLRSLAGGPPGELF
TRBJ1-2 | TRBV7-9 | ASSAQIGYT
TRBJ1-1 | TRBV19 | ASSIRKLTEAF
TRBJ2-1 | TRBV3-1/TRBV3-2 | ASSVSWRGSYNEQF
TRBJ2-1 | TRBV19 | ASSQSILGNEQF
TRBJ2-3 | TRBV19 | ASRMRGTTDTQY
TRBJ2-5 | TRBV4-2 | ASSLRTGQETQY
TRBJ1-6 | TRBV3-1/TRBV3-2 | ASSQLPRTGLGSPLH
TRBJ1-1 | TRBV19 | ASSKGGGLSEAEAF
TRBJ2-3 | TRBV24-1 | ATSDWGGGTDTQY
TRBJ2-1 | TRBV5-1 | ASSLAGASGSRDEQF
TRBJ2-3 | TRBV5-1 | ASSSTGVVGDTQY
TRBJ2-7 | TRBV4-1 | ASSQFPVGPDDYEQY
TRBJ2-3 | TRBV7-3 | ASSPRALTDTQY
TRBJ2-1 | TRBV28 | ATQSRTGLAGSDEQF
TRBJ1-1 | TRBV29-1 | SGRDTLNTEAF
TRBJ2-5 | TRBV15 | ATSRDSSLGTQY
TRBJ2-1 | TRBV7-3 | ASSLGWGGSFYNEQF
TRBJ1-3 | TRBV5-8 | ASSPGQVLSGNTIY
TRBJ2-5 | TRBV2 | ASSVREETQY
TRBJ2-5 | TRBV27 | ASSSGLPGETQY
TRBJ2-3 | TRBV5-6 | ASSALAGGTDTQY
TRBJ1-2 | TRBV11-3 | ASSLVGGWHYGYT
TRBJ2-1 | TRBV3-1/TRBV3-2 | ASSLGNYNEQF
TRBJ1-6 | TRBV7-2 | ASSAQGAKNSPLH
TRBJ2-3 | TRBV9 | ASSILGTGTDTQY
TRBJ2-5 | TRBV5-1 | ASTVTGETQY
TRBJ2-4 | TRBV7-2 | ASSLAVQNIQY
TRBJ2-5 | TRBV7-9 | ASSAFTRGETQY
TRBJ1-1 | TRBV12-3/TRBV12-4 | ASSPSNAGEAF
TRBJ1-6 | TRBV9 | ASSVGQGYNSPLH
TRBJ2-5 | TRBV5-1 | ASSWAGQGARETQY
TRBJ1-5 | TRBV27 | ASSLSPPGTSQPQH
TRBJ1-4 | TRBV27 | ASKPGENEKLF
TRBJ1-1 | TRBV5-4 | ASSSGADPGTEAF
TRBJ2-3 | TRBV5-1 | ASSPGTSDTDTQY
TRBJ2-7 | TRBV6-5 | ASSYSGQAGSYEQY
TRBJ2-7 | TRBV7-9 | ASSFLSRGREQY
TRBJ1-5 | TRBV5-5 | ASSLGHSNQPQH
TRBJ2-2 | TRBV6-5 | ASNPQIRNTGELF
TRBJ2-1 | TRBV11-1 | ASSQRGGFMEQF
TRBJ1-2 | TRBV28 | ASSLEPTGVGYT
TRBJ1-6 | TRBV7-8 | ASSRGGTGVSPLH
TRBJ1-1 | TRBV3-1/TRBV3-2 | ASSRNTNTEAF
TRBJ2-7 | TRBV19 | ASSIVLAAREQY
TRBJ1-4 | TRBV9 | ASSVDRGSTNEKLF
TRBJ1-1 | TRBV5-1 | ASSLDGGAGTEAF
TRBJ2-1 | TRBV6-5 | ASAARRVEQF
TRBJ2-5 | TRBV5-1 | ASSPSARGETQY
TRBJ1-2 | TRBV4-1 | ASSQDAGARPRGYT
TRBJ2-5 | TRBV10-3 | ATEPGGTGAETQY